These 5 T cell receptor beta chains were all obtained from the same sample, sequenced in a study of T cell repertoires in cytomegalovirus infection. TCRdb called the reads again in MiXCR, with one record for every CDR3 protein. The sample holds about 150,000 distinct CDR3 sequences; roughly a quarter are singletons and the top ten take 9.5% to 12%. What was sequenced was PBMCs. These receptors were obtained from a human donor in good health (CMV status not recorded). Some clones in this sample may be carry-over from other donors' samples.

The J gene is TRBJ2-1, the V gene TRBV7-2, with 9 bases identical to TRBD2. This CDR3 comprises 16 residues. The V gene's germline CDR1 is SGHTA and CDR2 FQGNSA. Trimming took 5 bases from V and 5 from J; bases not matched to a gene: 10. The CDR3 protein is CASSLWVGGGDNEQFF. The DNA for the CDR3 is TGTGCCAGCAGCCTCTGGGTGGGCGGGGGGGACAATGAGCAGTTCTTC.

This clonotype has a count of ten or more. The chain uses TRBV7-6 and TRBJ1-5, with D perhaps TRBD1 (5 bases). Germline-derived CDR1 and CDR2 are SGHVS and FNYEAQ. V was shortened by 1 base and J by 7 bases, with 8 bases between the two germline ends. The CDR3 length is 13 residues. Written as DNA, the CDR3 is TGTGCCAGCAGCTTAGAAGCAGGGCAGCCCCAGCATTTT. Its translation: CASSLEAGQPQHF.

CDR3 DNA sequence: TGTGCCAGCAGCTTAGTAGCCGGGGGCCTCTATGGCTACACCTTC. Translation: CASSLVAGGLYGYTF. The chain has TRBV7-2 and TRBJ1-2; D might be TRBD1 (6 bases). CDR1 and CDR2 (germline): SGHTA, FQGNSA. The V end lost 1 base, the J end lost 4 bases, and 13 bases lay between the germline ends. The CDR3 is 15 residues long.

This clonotype was counted many times. This rearrangement joins TRBV7-6 to TRBJ2-1; 11 nucleotides match TRBD2. The CDR3 spans 15 residues. Germline CDR1 is SGHVS and CDR2 is FNYEAQ. V was pared by 6 bases and J by 4 bases, with 5 bases of the junction left unmatched. The DNA of the CDR3 is TGTGCCAGCAGTCGACTAGCGGGATCTTACAATGAGCAGTTCTTC. It codes for CASSRLAGSYNEQFF.

Ten or more counts support this clonotype. The chain couples TRBV7-2 to TRBJ1-5; D is undetermined. This CDR3 contains 11 residues. The V end was cut by 5 bases, the J end by 9 bases, with 8 bases between. CDR1 is SGHTA and CDR2 is FQGNSA in the germline V gene. The CDR3 coding sequence is TGTGCCAGCAGCATCTCAGGGCCCCAGCATTTT. This gives the protein CASSISGPQHF.